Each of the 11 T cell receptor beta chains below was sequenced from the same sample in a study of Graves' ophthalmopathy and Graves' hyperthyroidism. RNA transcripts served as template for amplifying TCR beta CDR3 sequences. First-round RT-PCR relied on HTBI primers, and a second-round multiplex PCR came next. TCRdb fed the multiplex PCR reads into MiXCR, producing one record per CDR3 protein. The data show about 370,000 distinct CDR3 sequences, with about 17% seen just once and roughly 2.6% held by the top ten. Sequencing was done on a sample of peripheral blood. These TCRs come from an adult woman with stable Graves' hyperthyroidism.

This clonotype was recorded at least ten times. The CDR3 DNA is TGTGCCAGCAGTGGTCGGGAGCGGGGGGCCAAAAACATTCAGTACTTC. The encoded protein is CASSGRERGAKNIQYF. The chain recombines TRBV27 with TRBJ2-4, with TRBD2 matching over 8 bases. The CDR3 spans 16 residues. Germline lookup yields CDR1 MNHEY and CDR2 SMNVEV (reference sequence). The J segment lost 1 base and the V segment lost 5 bases, leaving 7 bases of the junction unmatched.

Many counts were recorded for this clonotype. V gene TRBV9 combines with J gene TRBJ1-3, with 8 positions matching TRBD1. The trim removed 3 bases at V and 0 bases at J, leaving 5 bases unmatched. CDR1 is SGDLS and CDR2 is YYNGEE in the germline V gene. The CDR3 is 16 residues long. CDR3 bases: TGTGCCAGCAGCGCGGGGACAGGTTACTCTGGAAACACCATATATTTT. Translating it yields CASSAGTGYSGNTIYF.

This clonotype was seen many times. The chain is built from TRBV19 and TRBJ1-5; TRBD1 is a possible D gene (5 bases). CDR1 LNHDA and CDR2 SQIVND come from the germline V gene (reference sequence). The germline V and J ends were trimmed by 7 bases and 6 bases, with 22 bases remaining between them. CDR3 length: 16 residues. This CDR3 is CASTRDGVSPGQPQHF. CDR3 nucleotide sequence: TGTGCCAGTACCCGGGACGGAGTCTCCCCAGGTCAGCCCCAGCATTTT.

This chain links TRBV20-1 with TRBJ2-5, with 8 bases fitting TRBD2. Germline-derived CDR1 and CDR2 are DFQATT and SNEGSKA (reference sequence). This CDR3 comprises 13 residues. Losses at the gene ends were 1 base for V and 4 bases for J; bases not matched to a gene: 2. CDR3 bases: TGCAGTGCTAGAGCGGGAGGGCCAGAGACCCAGTACTTC. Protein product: CSARAGGPETQYF.

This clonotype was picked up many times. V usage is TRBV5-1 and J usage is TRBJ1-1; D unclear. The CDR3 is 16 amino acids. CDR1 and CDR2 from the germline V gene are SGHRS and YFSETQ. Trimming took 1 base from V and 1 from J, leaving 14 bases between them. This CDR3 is CASSLRSGSGNTEAFF. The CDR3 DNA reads TGCGCCAGCAGCTTGAGGTCAGGCTCAGGGAACACTGAAGCTTTCTTT.

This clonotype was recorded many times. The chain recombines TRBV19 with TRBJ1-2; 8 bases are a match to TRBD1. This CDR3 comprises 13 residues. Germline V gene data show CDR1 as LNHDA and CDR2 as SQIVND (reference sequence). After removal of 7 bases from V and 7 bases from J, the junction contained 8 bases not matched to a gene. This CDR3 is CASTTDREFGYTF. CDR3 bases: TGTGCCAGTACCACGGACAGGGAGTTTGGCTACACCTTC. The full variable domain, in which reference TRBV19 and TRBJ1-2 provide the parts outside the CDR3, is DGGITQSPKYLFRKEGQNVTLSCEQNLNHDAMYWYRQDPGQGLRLIYYSQIVNDFQKGDIAEGYSVSREKKESFPLTVTSAQKNPTAFYLCASTTDREFGYTFGSGTRLTVV.

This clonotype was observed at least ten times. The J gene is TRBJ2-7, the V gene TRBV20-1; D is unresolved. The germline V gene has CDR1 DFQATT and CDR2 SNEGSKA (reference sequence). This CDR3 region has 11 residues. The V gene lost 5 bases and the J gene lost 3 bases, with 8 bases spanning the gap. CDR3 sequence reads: CSALTYYEQYF. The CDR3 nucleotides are TGCAGTGCTCTCACTTACTACGAGCAGTACTTC.

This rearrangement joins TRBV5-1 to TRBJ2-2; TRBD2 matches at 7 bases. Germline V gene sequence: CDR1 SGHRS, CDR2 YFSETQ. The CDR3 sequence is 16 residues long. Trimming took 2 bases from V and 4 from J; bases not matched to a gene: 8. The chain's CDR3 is CASSFSGLEATGELFF. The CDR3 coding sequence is TGCGCCAGCAGCTTCTCAGGACTAGAGGCCACCGGGGAGCTGTTTTTT. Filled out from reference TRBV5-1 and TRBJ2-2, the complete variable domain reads KAGVTQTPRYLIKTRGQQVTLSCSPISGHRSVSWYQQTPGQGLQFLFEYFSETQRNKGNFPGRFSGRQFSNSRSEMNVSTLELGDSALYLCASSFSGLEATGELFFGEGSRLTVL.

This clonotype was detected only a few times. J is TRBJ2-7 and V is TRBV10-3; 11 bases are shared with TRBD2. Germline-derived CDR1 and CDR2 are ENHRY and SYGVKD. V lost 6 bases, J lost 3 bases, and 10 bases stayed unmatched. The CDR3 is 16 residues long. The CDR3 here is CAISPGTSGHFYEQYF. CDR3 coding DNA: TGTGCCATCAGCCCCGGGACTAGCGGTCATTTCTACGAGCAGTACTTC.

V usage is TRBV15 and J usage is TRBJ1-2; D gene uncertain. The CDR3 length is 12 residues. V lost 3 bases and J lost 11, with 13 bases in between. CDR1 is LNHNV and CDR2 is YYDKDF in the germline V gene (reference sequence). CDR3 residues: CATSRLTTGYTF. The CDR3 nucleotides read TGTGCCACCAGCAGGCTGACGACGGGATACACCTTC.

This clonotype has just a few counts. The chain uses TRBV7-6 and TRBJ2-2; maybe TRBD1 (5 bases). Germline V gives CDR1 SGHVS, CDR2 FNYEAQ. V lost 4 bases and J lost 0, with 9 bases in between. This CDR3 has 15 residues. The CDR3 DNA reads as TGTGCCAGCAGCTCAGGACAAACGAACACCGGGGAGCTGTTTTTT. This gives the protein CASSSGQTNTGELFF.